This passage covers 20 T cell receptor beta chains from one sample sequenced in a study of blood T cell repertoires in COVID-19. Using immunoSEQ multiplex PCR, the repertoire was profiled, and TCRdb retains in-frame clones only, with some absent. The repertoire includes under 300,000 clones, approximately 85% of them detected once, and roughly an eighth sits in the top ten. Sequenced material: peripheral blood. The receptors originated from a man older than 75 with acute or convalescent COVID-19.

The V gene is TRBV4-2, the J gene TRBJ1-4, with D possibly being TRBD1 (6 bases). Germline V gene sequence: CDR1 LGHNA, CDR2 YNFKEQ. The V and J ends lost 0 bases and 5 bases respectively, with 16 bases between them. The CDR3 extends over 17 amino acids. The DNA of the CDR3 is TGTGCCAGCAGCCAAGATACCCCCGGGACAAAGAATGAAAAACTGTTTTTT. The encoded protein is CASSQDTPGTKNEKLFF.

The V gene is TRBV10-3, the J gene TRBJ2-2, with TRBD1 matching 10 bases. This CDR3 spans 16 amino acids. The V and J ends lost 6 bases and 3 bases, in that order; junction bases with no gene match: 7. The germline CDR1 and CDR2 sequences are ENHRY and SYGVKD. This CDR3 reads CAIRSTGTGDTGELFF. CDR3 coding DNA: TGTGCCATCAGAAGCACCGGGACAGGGGACACCGGGGAGCTGTTTTTT.

Here the CDR3 DNA reads TGTGCCAGCAGTAGTACAGGGATTAGCAATCAGCCCCAGCATTTT. Protein product: CASSSTGISNQPQHF. V and J are TRBV6-2 or TRBV6-3 and TRBJ1-5; TRBD1 might be the D (6 bases). The CDR3 has 15 residues. Germline-derived CDR1 and CDR2 are MNHEY and SVGEGT. Trimming removed 5 bases from V and 0 bases from J, with 11 bases in between.

This sequence joins TRBV6-2 or TRBV6-3 and TRBJ1-5; maybe TRBD1 (5 bases). CDR1 MNHEY and CDR2 SVGEGT come from the germline V gene. This CDR3 has 17 amino acids. Deletions cut 4 bases from V and 2 bases from J, with 18 bases between. CDR3 loop: CASSSTPGGLGNQPQHF. Here the CDR3 DNA reads TGTGCCAGCAGTTCTACCCCCGGGGGTTTAGGCAATCAGCCCCAGCATTTT.

The CDR3 nucleotides read TGTGCCAGCAGCCAATTCTCAGGGCTCAATCAGCCCCAGCATTTT. Translating gives CASSQFSGLNQPQHF. The gene calls are TRBV7-2 and TRBJ1-5; tentative D call: TRBD1 (5 bases). Trimming removed 5 bases at V and 3 bases at J, with 14 bases between. Germline CDR1 and CDR2: SGHTA and FQGNSA. The CDR3 is 15 residues long.

The V and J genes are TRBV27 and TRBJ1-2, with D possibly TRBD1 on 6 matching bases. The V gene lost 6 bases and the J gene lost 7 bases, with 18 bases spanning the gap. Germline V gene data show CDR1 as MNHEY and CDR2 as SMNVEV (reference sequence). The CDR3 runs to 14 residues. CDR3 amino acids: CASSPLLRGFGYTF. The DNA of the CDR3 is TGTGCCAGCAGCCCCCTCCTCAGGGGTTTTGGCTACACCTTC.

V and J are TRBV6-5 and TRBJ1-1; D ambiguous. CDR3 length: 14 residues. Germline loops: CDR1 MNHEY, CDR2 SVGAGI. V lost 2 bases and J lost 5, with 12 bases in between. CDR3 amino acids: CASSYGEEGTEAFF. The CDR3 bases are TGTGCCAGCAGTTACGGGGAGGAAGGAACTGAAGCTTTCTTT.

This clone was counted between two and nine times. J is TRBJ1-4 and V is TRBV5-4, with D possibly matching TRBD1 (5 bases). This CDR3 has 14 amino acids. The V and J ends lost 6 bases and 5 bases respectively, with 14 bases between them. Germline assignment: CDR1 SGHNT and CDR2 YYREEE (reference sequence). The CDR3 sequence: CASNRRGVNEKLFF. As DNA, the CDR3 is TGTGCCAGCAACCGGCGGGGGGTAAATGAAAAACTGTTTTTT.

The V gene is TRBV19, the J gene TRBJ1-1, with 7 bases matching TRBD1. The CDR3 extends over 14 amino acids. CDR1 LNHDA and CDR2 SQIVND come from the germline V gene (reference sequence). After removal of 6 bases from V and 1 base from J, the junction contained 5 bases not matched to a gene. CDR3 DNA sequence: TGTGCCAGTAGGAGGGGACAGACGAACACTGAAGCTTTCTTT. Translating gives CASRRGQTNTEAFF.

This chain joins TRBV4-3 and TRBJ1-5, with TRBD1 identical over 9 bases. The junction had 3 bases not matched to a gene; V was cut back by 5 bases and J by 1 base. CDR1 is LGHNA and CDR2 is YSLEER in the germline V gene. The CDR3 extends over 15 amino acids. DNA of the CDR3: TGCGCCAGCAGCTCCGGGACAGGGAGCAATCAGCCCCAGCATTTT. This translates into CASSSGTGSNQPQHF.

Here the CDR3 reads CSGGTGGSQQYF. The CDR3 region has the DNA TGCAGCGGCGGGACGGGTGGATCGCAGCAGTACTTC. The gene calls are TRBV29-1 and TRBJ2-7; D perhaps matches TRBD2 (6 bases). CDR1 is SQVTM, CDR2 ANQGSEA, per germline. V gave up 7 bases and J gave up 8 bases, with 18 bases separating them. This CDR3 has 12 amino acids.

This clone has more than one count but fewer than ten. J is TRBJ1-6 and V is TRBV27; weak D call: TRBD1 (6 bases). Germline CDR1 reads MNHEY; CDR2 reads SMNVEV (reference sequence). This CDR3 has 20 residues. V lost 1 base and J lost 1, with 20 bases in between. The CDR3 here is CASSLWGRGVGMSYNSPLHF. The DNA of the CDR3 is TGTGCCAGCAGTTTATGGGGCAGGGGAGTCGGTATGTCCTATAATTCACCCCTCCACTTT.

The rearrangement links TRBV29-1 to TRBJ2-5, with 12 bases aligning to TRBD2. J lost 2 bases, V lost 5 bases, and 15 bases had no gene match. CDR3 length: 18 amino acids. CDR1 SQVTM and CDR2 ANQGSEA come from the germline V gene. The CDR3 DNA sequence: TGCAGCGTTCAACTCGGACTAGCGGGGCTTATCTTACAAGAGACCCAGTACTTC. Translation gives CSVQLGLAGLILQETQYF.

About this clone: Other DNA sequences in this specimen translate into the identical CDR3. V usage is TRBV6-6 and J usage is TRBJ1-3; maybe TRBD1 (5 bases). Germline V gives CDR1 MNHNY, CDR2 SVGAGI (reference sequence). This CDR3 has 14 residues. The germline V and J ends were trimmed by 4 bases and 0 bases, with 7 bases remaining between them. The CDR3 loop reads CASSSGGSGNTIYF. The DNA for the CDR3 is TGTGCCAGCAGTTCGGGGGGCTCTGGAAACACCATATATTTT.

The gene calls are TRBV5-1 and TRBJ1-6, with 7 positions matching TRBD1. The V segment lost 2 bases and the J segment 9 bases; nucleotides outside the gene matches: 11. This CDR3 spans 16 amino acids. Germline CDR1 reads SGHRS; CDR2 reads YFSETQ. The CDR3 coding sequence is TGCGCCAGCAGCTTTGGGCCGGGACAGCCCTCTTCACCCCTCCACTTT. It translates to CASSFGPGQPSSPLHF.

The V call is TRBV7-8, the J call TRBJ1-1; D is undetermined. Germline CDR1 and CDR2: SGHVS and FQNEAQ. Deletions cut 1 base from V and 7 bases from J, with 16 bases between. The CDR3 consists of 15 residues. CDR3 sequence: CASSLGVRVPDEAFF. The CDR3 DNA reads as TGTGCCAGCAGCTTAGGAGTCCGGGTCCCAGATGAAGCTTTCTTT.

The rearrangement links TRBV7-2 to TRBJ2-7, with TRBD2 matching over 8 bases. V shed 2 bases and J 4 bases; nucleotides not matched to a gene: 4. The V gene's germline CDR1 is SGHTA and CDR2 FQGNSA. The CDR3 extends over 14 amino acids. Here the CDR3 DNA reads TGTGCCAGCAGCTTAATAGCGGGGCTGTACGAGCAGTACTTC. Translating it yields CASSLIAGLYEQYF.

A few counts support this clone. The rearrangement joins TRBV19 to TRBJ2-6; 8 bases line up with TRBD1. The CDR3 has 18 residues. The germline V gene has CDR1 LNHDA and CDR2 SQIVND (reference sequence). V was pared by 2 bases and J by 0 bases, with 6 bases of the junction left unmatched. The CDR3 region has the DNA TGTGCCAGTAGTATAAGAGGGACAGGAAGCTCTGGGGCCAACGTCCTGACTTTC. Residues: CASSIRGTGSSGANVLTF.

V is TRBV24-1 and J is TRBJ2-2; D is ambiguous. Germline V gene lookup returns CDR1 KGHDR and CDR2 SFDVKD. This CDR3 region has 15 residues. The V gene lost 5 bases and the J gene lost 0 bases, with 9 bases spanning the gap. The CDR3 here is CATSAAAANTGELFF. The CDR3, as DNA: TGTGCCACCAGTGCGGCGGCCGCGAACACCGGGGAGCTGTTTTTT.

The chain recombines TRBV28 with TRBJ2-7; D perhaps matches TRBD2 (5 bases). Looked up from germline, CDR1 is MDHEN and CDR2 is SYDVKM. The CDR3 totals 11 residues. With 8 bases removed from V and 4 bases from J, the gap between germline ends came to 9 bases. The DNA for the CDR3 is TGTGCCAGCGCAGGACTTTACGAGCAGTACTTC. Amino acids: CASAGLYEQYF.